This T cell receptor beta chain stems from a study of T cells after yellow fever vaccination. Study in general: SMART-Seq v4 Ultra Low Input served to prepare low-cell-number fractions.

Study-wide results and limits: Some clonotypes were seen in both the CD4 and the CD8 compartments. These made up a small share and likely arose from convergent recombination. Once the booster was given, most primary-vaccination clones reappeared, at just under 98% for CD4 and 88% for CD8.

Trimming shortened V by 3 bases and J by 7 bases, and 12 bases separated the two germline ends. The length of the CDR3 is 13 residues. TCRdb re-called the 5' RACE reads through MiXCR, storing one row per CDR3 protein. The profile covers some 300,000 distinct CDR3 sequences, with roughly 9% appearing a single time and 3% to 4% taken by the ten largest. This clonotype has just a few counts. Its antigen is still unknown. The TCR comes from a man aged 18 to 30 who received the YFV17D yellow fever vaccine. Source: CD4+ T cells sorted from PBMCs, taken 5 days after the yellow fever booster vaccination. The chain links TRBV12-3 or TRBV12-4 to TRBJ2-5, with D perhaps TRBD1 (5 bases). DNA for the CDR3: TGTGCCAGCAGTTTTTCAGGGCCCGGGACCCAGTACTTC. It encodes CASSFSGPGTQYF.